This T cell receptor (beta chain) was sequenced for a study of T cell repertoires in ileal Crohn's disease. Study-level background: About half received postoperative treatment, some ten with thiopurines and approximately 19 anti-TNF. Study-wide results and limits: Clonal expansions were more frequent in active smokers than non-smokers at surgery. Clonality above 26.8% at surgery always came with endoscopic recurrence.

Details on this clone: No antigen is known for it.

The CDR3 runs 12 residues. In germline, CDR1 is GTSNPN, CDR2 SVGIG (reference sequence). The V end lost 2 bases, the J end lost 4 bases, and 8 bases lay between the germline ends. Data came from immunoSEQ multiplex PCR; TCRdb stores just in-frame clones and leaves some out. The repertoire holds around 17,000 clones, with roughly 60% as singletons. Patients were adults with ileal or ileocolonic Crohn's disease needing resection. The chain employs TRBV30 and TRBJ1-2; D gene uncertain. Sequencing input: ileal tissue. The TCR originated in an adult with Crohn's disease. The CDR3 region is CAWSSTSYGYTF. In DNA, the CDR3 is TGTGCCTGGAGTTCCACAAGCTATGGCTACACCTTC.